The 9 T cell receptor beta chains below come from one sample, sequenced in a study of blood T cell repertoires in COVID-19. The assay was immunoSEQ multiplex PCR, and TCRdb's table has in-frame clones only and misses some. The table includes 57,000 or so clones, approximately 79% detected once. The sample consisted of peripheral blood. These receptors were obtained from a man aged 55 to 69 with acute or convalescent COVID-19.

This clone was counted between two and nine times. CDR3 amino acids: CASSGGTGGMREQYF. DNA for the CDR3: TGCGCCAGCAGCGGAGGGACAGGGGGAATGAGGGAGCAGTACTTC. The chain employs TRBV5-1 and TRBJ2-7; 11 nucleotides agree with TRBD1. CDR3 length: 15 residues. Germline-derived CDR1 and CDR2 are SGHRS and YFSETQ. V shed 4 bases and J 7 bases; nucleotides not matched to a gene: 10.

This rearrangement joins TRBV10-3 to TRBJ1-2; 7 bases fit TRBD1. V shed 2 bases and J 7 bases; nucleotides not matched to a gene: 4. The CDR3 runs to 13 residues. The germline CDR1 and CDR2 sequences are ENHRY and SYGVKD. CDR3 residues: CAISESRDSGYTF. CDR3 in DNA: TGTGCCATCAGTGAGAGCAGGGACAGTGGCTACACCTTC.

The chain joins TRBV7-9 to TRBJ2-1; D is unresolved. The CDR3 has 11 amino acids. CDR1 is SEHNR, CDR2 FQNEAQ, per germline (reference sequence). The V gene lost 4 bases and the J gene lost 10 bases, with 8 bases spanning the gap. In DNA, the CDR3 is TGTGCCAGCAGCTCGAGAGTAGAGCAGTTCTTC. Amino acid sequence: CASSSRVEQFF.

V gene TRBV18 combines with J gene TRBJ1-3, with unresolved D. Deletions cut 3 bases from V and 0 bases from J, with 6 bases between. The CDR3 length is 14 residues. The germline gives CDR1 KGHSH, CDR2 LQKENI. CDR3 bases: TGTGCCAGCTCACCGGAGGACTCTGGAAACACCATATATTTT. This translates into CASSPEDSGNTIYF.

The chain combines TRBV28 with TRBJ1-5, with D unclear. Germline V CDR1 and CDR2: MDHEN, SYDVKM. CDR3 size: 12 residues. The V end was cut by 7 bases, the J end by 0 bases, with 4 bases between. Here the CDR3 DNA reads TGTGCCAGCACCCTTAGCAATCAGCCCCAGCATTTT. It codes for CASTLSNQPQHF.

The DNA for the CDR3 is TGCGCCAGCAGCTTGTGGCCTAGCGGGACAAACTACAATGAGCAGTTCTTC. This codes for CASSLWPSGTNYNEQFF. This chain connects TRBV5-1 to TRBJ2-1; 9 nucleotides match TRBD2. CDR1 is SGHRS and CDR2 is YFSETQ in the germline V gene. V lost 1 base to trimming and J lost 3 bases; unmatched junction nucleotides: 8. The length of the CDR3 is 17 residues.

V gene TRBV5-6 combines with J gene TRBJ1-4; D remains ambiguous. V was shortened by 1 base and J by 8 bases, with 12 bases between the two germline ends. The CDR3 has 14 amino acids. The germline V gene encodes CDR1 SGHDT and CDR2 YYEEEE. The CDR3 is CASSLTGKLEKLFF. CDR3 DNA sequence: TGTGCCAGCAGCTTGACCGGGAAGCTAGAAAAACTGTTTTTT.

The V gene is TRBV15, the J gene TRBJ2-5; 11 nucleotides agree with TRBD1. The trim removed 9 bases at V and 4 bases at J, leaving 4 bases unmatched. The CDR3 covers 13 residues. Per germline, CDR1 LNHNV and CDR2 YYDKDF (reference sequence). CDR3 amino acids: CATRTGGLETQYF. In DNA form, the CDR3 reads TGTGCCACAAGGACAGGGGGCCTAGAGACCCAGTACTTC.

Only one count was recorded for this clone. The J gene is TRBJ2-7, the V gene TRBV5-1; a weak D match, TRBD2 (7 bases). The germline V gene encodes CDR1 SGHRS and CDR2 YFSETQ. The CDR3 spans 14 residues. Between the trimmed V and J ends, which lost 0 bases and 4 bases, there was a span of 11 bases. Written as DNA, the CDR3 is TGCGCCAGCAGCTTGGGAAGGGGGGGTTACGAGCAGTACTTC. Its protein product is CASSLGRGGYEQYF. Full variable domain (remainder filled in from reference TRBV5-1 and TRBJ2-7): KAGVTQTPRYLIKTRGQQVTLSCSPISGHRSVSWYQQTPGQGLQFLFEYFSETQRNKGNFPGRFSGRQFSNSRSEMNVSTLELGDSALYLCASSLGRGGYEQYFGPGTRLTVT.